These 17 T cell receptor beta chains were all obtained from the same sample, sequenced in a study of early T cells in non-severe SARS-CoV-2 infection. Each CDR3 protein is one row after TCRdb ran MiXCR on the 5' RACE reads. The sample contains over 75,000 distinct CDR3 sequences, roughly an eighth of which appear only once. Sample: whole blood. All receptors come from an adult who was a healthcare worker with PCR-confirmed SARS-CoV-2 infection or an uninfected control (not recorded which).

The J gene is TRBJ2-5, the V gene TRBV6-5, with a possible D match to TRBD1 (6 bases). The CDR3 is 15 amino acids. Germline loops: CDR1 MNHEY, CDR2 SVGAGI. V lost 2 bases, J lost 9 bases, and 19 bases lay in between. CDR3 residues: CASSYTTGLGRSQYF. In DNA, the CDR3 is TGTGCCAGCAGTTACACGACAGGCCTAGGTAGATCCCAGTACTTC.

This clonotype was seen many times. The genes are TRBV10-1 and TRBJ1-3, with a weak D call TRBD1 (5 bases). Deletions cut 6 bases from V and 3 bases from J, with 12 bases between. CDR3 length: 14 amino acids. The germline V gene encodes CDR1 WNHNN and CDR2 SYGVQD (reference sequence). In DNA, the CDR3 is TGCGCCAGCAGCGGAGGGACTTATGGAAACACCATATATTTT. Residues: CASSGGTYGNTIYF.

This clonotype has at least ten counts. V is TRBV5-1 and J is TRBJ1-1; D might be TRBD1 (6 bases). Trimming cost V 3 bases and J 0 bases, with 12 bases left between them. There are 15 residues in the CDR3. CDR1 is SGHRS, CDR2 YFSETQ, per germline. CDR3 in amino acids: CASSYREGMNTEAFF. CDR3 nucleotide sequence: TGCGCCAGCAGCTACAGGGAAGGGATGAACACTGAAGCTTTCTTT.

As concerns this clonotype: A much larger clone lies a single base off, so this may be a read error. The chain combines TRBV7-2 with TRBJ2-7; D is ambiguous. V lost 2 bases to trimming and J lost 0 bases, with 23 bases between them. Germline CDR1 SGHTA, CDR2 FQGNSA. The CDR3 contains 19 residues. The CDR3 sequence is CASSLRPASTLTSSYEQYF. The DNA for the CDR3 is TGTGCCAGCAGCTTAAGACCAGCTTCAACGCTAACGAGCTCCTACGAGCAGTACTTC.

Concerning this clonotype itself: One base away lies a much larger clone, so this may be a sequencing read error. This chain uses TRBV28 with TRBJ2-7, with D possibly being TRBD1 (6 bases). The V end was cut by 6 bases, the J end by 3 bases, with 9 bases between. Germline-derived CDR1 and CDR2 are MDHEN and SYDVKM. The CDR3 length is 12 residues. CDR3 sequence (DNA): TGTGCCAGCAGCCGACAGGACTACGAGCAGTACTTC. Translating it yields CASSRQDYEQYF.

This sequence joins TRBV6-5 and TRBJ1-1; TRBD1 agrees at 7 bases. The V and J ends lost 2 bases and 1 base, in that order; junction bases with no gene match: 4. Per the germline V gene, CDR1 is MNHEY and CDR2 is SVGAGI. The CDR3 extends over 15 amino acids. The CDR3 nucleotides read TGTGCCAGCAGTTACACGGACAGGTCGAACACTGAAGCTTTCTTT. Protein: CASSYTDRSNTEAFF.

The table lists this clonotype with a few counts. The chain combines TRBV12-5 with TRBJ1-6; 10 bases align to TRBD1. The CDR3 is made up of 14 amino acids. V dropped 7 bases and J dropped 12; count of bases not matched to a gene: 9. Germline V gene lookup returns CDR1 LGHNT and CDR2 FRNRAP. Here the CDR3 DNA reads TGTGCTAGTGACCTGACAGGGGGCTCTATACCCCTCCACTTT. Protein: CASDLTGGSIPLHF.

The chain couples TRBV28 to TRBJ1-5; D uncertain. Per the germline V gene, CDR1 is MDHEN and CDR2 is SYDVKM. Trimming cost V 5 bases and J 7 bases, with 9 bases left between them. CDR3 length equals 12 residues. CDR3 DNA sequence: TGTGCCAGCAGTCCCCCGGGACAGCCCCAGCATTTT. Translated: CASSPPGQPQHF.

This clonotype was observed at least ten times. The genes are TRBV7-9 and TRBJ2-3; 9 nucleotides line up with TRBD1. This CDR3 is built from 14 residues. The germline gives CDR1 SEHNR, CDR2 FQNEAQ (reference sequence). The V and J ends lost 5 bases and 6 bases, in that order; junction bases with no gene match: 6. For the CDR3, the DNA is TGTGCCAGCAGCGACGGACAGGGGATTGATACGCAGTATTTT. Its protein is CASSDGQGIDTQYF.

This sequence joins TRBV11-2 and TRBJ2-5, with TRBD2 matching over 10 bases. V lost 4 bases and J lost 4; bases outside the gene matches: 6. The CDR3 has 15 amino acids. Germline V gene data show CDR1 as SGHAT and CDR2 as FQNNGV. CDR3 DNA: TGTGCCAGCAGCTCCGGACTAGCGGACGGAGAGACCCAGTACTTC. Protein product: CASSSGLADGETQYF.

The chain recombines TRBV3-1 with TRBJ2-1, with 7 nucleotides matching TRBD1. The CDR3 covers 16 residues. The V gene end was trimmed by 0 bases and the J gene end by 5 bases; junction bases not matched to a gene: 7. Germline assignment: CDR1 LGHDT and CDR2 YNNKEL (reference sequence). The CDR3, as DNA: TGTGCCAGCAGCCAAGATCGGGACAGCAGCGACAATGAGCAGTTCTTC. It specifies CASSQDRDSSDNEQFF.

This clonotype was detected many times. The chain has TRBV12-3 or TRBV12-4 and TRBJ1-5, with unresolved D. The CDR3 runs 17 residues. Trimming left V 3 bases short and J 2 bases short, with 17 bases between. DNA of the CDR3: TGTGCCAGCAGTTTGTCGGCCGGGCCTGGGGGCAATCAGCCCCAGCATTTT. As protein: CASSLSAGPGGNQPQHF.

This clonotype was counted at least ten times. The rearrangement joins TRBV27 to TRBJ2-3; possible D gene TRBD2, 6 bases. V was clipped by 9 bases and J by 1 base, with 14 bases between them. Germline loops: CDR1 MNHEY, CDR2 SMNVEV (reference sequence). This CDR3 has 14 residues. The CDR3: CASTPSDRTDTQYF. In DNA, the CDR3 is TGTGCCAGTACACCTAGCGACCGCACAGATACGCAGTATTTT.

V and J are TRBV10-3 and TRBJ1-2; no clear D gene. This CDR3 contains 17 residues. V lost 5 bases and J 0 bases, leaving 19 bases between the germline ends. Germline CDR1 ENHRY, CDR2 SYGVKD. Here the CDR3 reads CAISPGLLQQSNYGYTF. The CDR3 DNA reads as TGTGCCATCAGTCCCGGACTGCTACAACAATCTAACTATGGCTACACCTTC.

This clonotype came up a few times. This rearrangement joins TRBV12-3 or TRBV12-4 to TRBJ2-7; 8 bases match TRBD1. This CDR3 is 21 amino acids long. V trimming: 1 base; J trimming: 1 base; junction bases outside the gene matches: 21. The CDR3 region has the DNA TGTGCCAGCAGTTTAGGGGCGGGGAGGCAGGGGGCAAGGAAGAGGTCCTACGAGCAGTACTTC. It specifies CASSLGAGRQGARKRSYEQYF.

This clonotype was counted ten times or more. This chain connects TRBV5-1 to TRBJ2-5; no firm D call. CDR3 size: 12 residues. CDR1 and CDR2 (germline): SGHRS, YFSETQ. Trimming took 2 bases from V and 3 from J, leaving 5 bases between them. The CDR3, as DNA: TGCGCCAGCAGCTTCGGAAAAGAGACCCAGTACTTC. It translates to CASSFGKETQYF.

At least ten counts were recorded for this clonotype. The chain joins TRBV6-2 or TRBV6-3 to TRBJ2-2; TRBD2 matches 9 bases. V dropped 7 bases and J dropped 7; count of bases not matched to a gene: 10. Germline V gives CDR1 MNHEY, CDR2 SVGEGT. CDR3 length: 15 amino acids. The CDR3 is CASTQTSGRFGELFF. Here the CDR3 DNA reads TGTGCCAGCACTCAAACCAGCGGGAGGTTCGGGGAGCTGTTTTTT.